One T cell receptor beta chain is described in this entry. Its antigen is unidentified. For naive CD8 T cells, sorting used the CD8+CD4-CCR7+CD45RA+ phenotype. The sample is drawn from a study of molecular identifiers for immune sequencing clone quantification. Regarding the study as a whole: Detection of one spiked Jurkat cell's TCR RNA reportedly worked in 900,000 to 1,000,000 naive cells. Over 98% of effector molecules, yet under 1% of naive-cell molecules, were held by clones above 20 RNA copies.

Trimming took off 5 bases at V and 3 bases at J, with 14 bases between the two ends. The CDR3 sequence is 14 residues long. Germline CDR1 reads SGHTA; CDR2 reads FQGNSA. TCRdb re-called the PCR reads through MiXCR, storing one row per CDR3 protein. Among approximately 320,000 distinct CDR3 sequences listed, 24% were seen once. The gene calls are TRBV7-2 and TRBJ2-7; D may be TRBD1 (6 bases). This sequence was found in a human donor in good health. Some libraries in this study had Jurkat cell RNA spiked in. The sequencing sample was made of naive CD8+ T cells from blood, with Jurkat cell RNA spiked in. Subset meaning: FACS-sorted CD8+CD4-CCR7+CD45RA+ naive T cells. DNA for the CDR3: TGTGCCAGCAGCGCTTTCGGGACATACTACGAGCAGTACTTC. It translates to CASSAFGTYYEQYF.